Presented here are 8 T cell receptor beta chains from one specimen sequenced in a study of blood T cell repertoires in COVID-19. Here immunoSEQ multiplex PCR was the method, and the copy in TCRdb shows in-frame clones only, minus some. Of 55,000 to 65,000 clones listed, approximately 80% are singletons. Sequencing used peripheral blood. The receptors originated from a man between 60 and 70 years old with COVID-19, enrolled during active disease.

V usage is TRBV18 and J usage is TRBJ1-2; 8 bases fit TRBD1. V lost 4 bases, J lost 1 base, and 11 bases stayed unmatched. Germline-derived CDR1 and CDR2 are KGHSH and LQKENI. The CDR3 is made up of 17 amino acids. The CDR3 region has the DNA TGTGCCAGCTCACACGGACAGGGCCTCGTGGGTAACTATGGCTACACCTTC. This codes for CASSHGQGLVGNYGYTF.

V and J are TRBV5-1 and TRBJ2-3; D may be TRBD1 (5 bases). The CDR3 runs to 15 residues. V lost 4 bases to trimming and J lost 1 base, with 13 bases between them. The germline CDR1 and CDR2 sequences are SGHRS and YFSETQ. The CDR3 coding sequence is TGCGCCAGCAGCATTAGGGGCCTTGGCACAGATACGCAGTATTTT. It translates to CASSIRGLGTDTQYF.

The chain recombines TRBV11-3 with TRBJ2-1, with D maybe TRBD1 (5 bases). Trimming removed 4 bases from V and 5 bases from J, with 15 bases in between. In germline, CDR1 is SGHNT, CDR2 YENEEA. The CDR3 runs to 15 residues. The CDR3 spells CASSSKVDSHNEQFF. The CDR3 nucleotides are TGTGCCAGCAGCTCCAAAGTAGACAGCCACAATGAGCAGTTCTTC.

The chain is built from TRBV7-2 and TRBJ2-5; a weak D match, TRBD2 (5 bases). Looked up from germline, CDR1 is SGHTA and CDR2 is FQGNSA. The V and J ends lost 1 base and 4 bases respectively, with 16 bases between them. The CDR3 contains 16 residues. This CDR3 reads CASSLVGEMMRETQYF. The CDR3 nucleotides are TGTGCCAGCAGCTTAGTGGGAGAGATGATGCGAGAGACCCAGTACTTC.

The chain links TRBV6-5 to TRBJ2-3, with 12 bases that match TRBD2. The ends lost 4 bases at V and 5 bases at J; junction bases unmatched: 4. Germline loops: CDR1 MNHEY, CDR2 SVGAGI. The CDR3 runs 15 residues. CDR3 DNA sequence: TGTGCCAGCAGTTTGTCTAGCGGGAGGGAAGATACGCAGTATTTT. The encoded protein is CASSLSSGREDTQYF.

CDR3 region: CASSSWGGTQHF. In nucleotides, the CDR3 is TGTGCCAGCAGTTCCTGGGGGGGGACCCAGCATTTT. V is TRBV25-1 and J is TRBJ1-5; weak D call: TRBD1 (5 bases). The V end was cut by 5 bases, the J end by 11 bases, with 13 bases between. The germline V gene has CDR1 MGHDK and CDR2 SYGVNS. This CDR3 spans 12 amino acids.

This clone was observed a handful of times. This chain uses TRBV12-3 or TRBV12-4 with TRBJ2-5; D is possibly TRBD2 (6 bases). V lost 5 bases and J 4 bases, leaving 8 bases between the germline ends. CDR3 length equals 12 residues. The CDR3 DNA reads TGTGCCAGCAGTCTGCGGGGAGAGACCCAGTACTTC. Protein: CASSLRGETQYF.

The chain uses TRBV30 and TRBJ1-1; D is unresolved. The V gene's germline CDR1 is GTSNPN and CDR2 SVGIG (reference sequence). The CDR3 extends over 13 amino acids. Trimming pared 2 bases from V and 4 bases from J, leaving 11 bases between. The CDR3 spells CAWSNGGGTEAFF. The CDR3 nucleotides read TGTGCCTGGAGTAACGGCGGCGGCACTGAAGCTTTCTTT. Together with reference TRBV30 and TRBJ1-1, the CDR3 gives the full variable domain: SQTIHQWPATLVQPVGSPLSLECTVEGTSNPNLYWYRQAAGRGLQLLFYSVGIGQISSEVPQNLSASRPQDRQFILSSKKLLLSDSGFYLCAWSNGGGTEAFFGQGTRLTVV.